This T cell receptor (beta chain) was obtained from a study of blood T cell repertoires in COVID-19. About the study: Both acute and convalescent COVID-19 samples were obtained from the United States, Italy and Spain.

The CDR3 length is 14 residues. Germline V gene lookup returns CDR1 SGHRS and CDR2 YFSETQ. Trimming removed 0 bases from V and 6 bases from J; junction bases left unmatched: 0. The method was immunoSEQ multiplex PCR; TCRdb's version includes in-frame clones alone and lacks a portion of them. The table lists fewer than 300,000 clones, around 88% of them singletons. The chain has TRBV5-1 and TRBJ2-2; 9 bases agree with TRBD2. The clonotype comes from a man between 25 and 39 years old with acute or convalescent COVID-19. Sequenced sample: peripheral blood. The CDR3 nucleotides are TGCGCCAGCAGCTTGGAGCGGGGGGCCGGGGAGCTGTTTTTT. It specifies CASSLERGAGELFF.